These T cell receptor beta chains were read from a single sample in a study of blood T cell repertoires in COVID-19. Sequencing was performed with immunoSEQ multiplex PCR; in TCRdb, only in-frame clones are kept and a portion is missing. The sample holds 150,000 to 200,000 clones; 81% are singletons and the top ten take 11%. Source material: peripheral blood. All receptors come from a man in his 60s with active or convalescent COVID-19. CDR3s include the opening cysteine and the closing phenylalanine or tryptophan. Each record gives: V gene, clone size, J gene, D gene, CDR3 protein, CDR3 DNA. A D gene is named only where the DNA matches it firmly. For some rows the clone size is stated as once, few or many, or as a class when expanded; others skip it.

V gene: TRBV28; clone size: NA; J gene: TRBJ2-7; D gene: NA; CDR3 protein: CASRTNDRLYEQYF; CDR3 DNA: TGTGCCAGCAGGACAAACGACAGGTTATACGAGCAGTACTTC
V gene: TRBV10-2; clone size: NA; J gene: TRBJ1-1; D gene: TRBD1; CDR3 protein: CASKGQGVNTEAFF; CDR3 DNA: TGCGCCAGCAAGGGACAGGGTGTAAACACTGAAGCTTTCTTT
V gene: TRBV4-1; clone size: NA; J gene: TRBJ2-2; D gene: NA; CDR3 protein: CASSQNPSRTNTGELFF; CDR3 DNA: TGCGCCAGCAGCCAAAATCCGTCTCGGACTAACACCGGGGAGCTGTTTTTT
V gene: TRBV2; clone size: NA; J gene: TRBJ2-5; D gene: NA; CDR3 protein: CASSEGGVETQYF; CDR3 DNA: TGTGCCAGCAGTGAAGGGGGCGTAGAGACCCAGTACTTC
V gene: TRBV3-1/TRBV3-2; clone size: few; J gene: TRBJ2-3; D gene: TRBD2; CDR3 protein: CASSGLAGGGDTQYF; CDR3 DNA: TGTGCCAGCAGCGGACTAGCGGGAGGGGGAGATACGCAGTATTTT
V gene: TRBV6-6; clone size: NA; J gene: TRBJ2-5; D gene: NA; CDR3 protein: CASSYPGLGETQYF; CDR3 DNA: TGTGCCAGCAGTTACCCTGGACTCGGGGAGACCCAGTACTTC
V gene: TRBV29-1; clone size: NA; J gene: TRBJ2-7; D gene: TRBD2; CDR3 protein: CSVGEVSGTHEQYF; CDR3 DNA: TGCAGCGTGGGGGAGGTTAGCGGGACCCACGAGCAGTACTTC
V gene: TRBV18; clone size: NA; J gene: TRBJ1-5; D gene: NA; CDR3 protein: CASSPTGYDQPQHF; CDR3 DNA: TGTGCCAGCTCACCCACAGGGTACGATCAGCCCCAGCATTTT
V gene: TRBV7-9; clone size: once; J gene: TRBJ1-2; D gene: TRBD1; CDR3 protein: CASRPTGTGGAPGYTF; CDR3 DNA: TGTGCCAGCAGACCGACCGGGACAGGGGGCGCGCCAGGCTACACCTTC
V gene: TRBV5-1; clone size: NA; J gene: TRBJ2-2; D gene: NA; CDR3 protein: CASSRSGSDTGELFF; CDR3 DNA: TGCGCCAGCAGCCGGAGTGGGTCGGATACCGGGGAGCTGTTTTTT
V gene: TRBV18; clone size: NA; J gene: TRBJ2-1; D gene: TRBD2; CDR3 protein: CASSPRTSGSSYNEQFF; CDR3 DNA: TGTGCCAGCTCACCGAGGACTAGCGGAAGCTCCTACAATGAGCAGTTCTTC
V gene: TRBV28; clone size: many; J gene: TRBJ1-2; D gene: NA; CDR3 protein: CASRGAAQGYGYTF; CDR3 DNA: TGTGCCAGCAGGGGAGCTGCTCAGGGGTATGGCTACACCTTC
V gene: TRBV9; clone size: NA; J gene: TRBJ2-7; D gene: NA; CDR3 protein: CASSVMDTYEQYF; CDR3 DNA: TGTGCCAGCAGCGTGATGGACACCTACGAGCAGTACTTC
V gene: TRBV28; clone size: NA; J gene: TRBJ2-6; D gene: NA; CDR3 protein: CASSSQFPGANVLTF; CDR3 DNA: TGTGCCAGCAGTTCCCAGTTCCCTGGGGCCAACGTCCTGACTTTC
V gene: TRBV19; clone size: NA; J gene: TRBJ2-2; D gene: TRBD2; CDR3 protein: CASSIGLAANTGELFF; CDR3 DNA: TGTGCCAGTAGTATAGGACTAGCGGCGAACACCGGGGAGCTGTTTTTT
V gene: TRBV10-3; clone size: NA; J gene: TRBJ2-3; D gene: TRBD2; CDR3 protein: CAISESWREADTQYF; CDR3 DNA: TGTGCCATCAGTGAGTCCTGGCGGGAGGCAGATACGCAGTATTTT
V gene: TRBV15; clone size: NA; J gene: TRBJ1-5; D gene: NA; CDR3 protein: CATSRDVQPQHF; CDR3 DNA: TGTGCCACCAGCAGAGACGTTCAGCCCCAGCATTTT
V gene: TRBV3-1/TRBV3-2; clone size: NA; J gene: TRBJ2-3; D gene: NA; CDR3 protein: CASSLDRGGAADTQYF; CDR3 DNA: TGTGCCAGCAGCCTTGATAGGGGGGGGGCCGCAGATACGCAGTATTTT
V gene: TRBV6-4; clone size: NA; J gene: TRBJ2-2; D gene: NA; CDR3 protein: CASSEIRGTGELFF; CDR3 DNA: TGTGCCAGCAGTGAAATTCGGGGTACCGGGGAGCTGTTTTTT
V gene: TRBV15; clone size: NA; J gene: TRBJ1-1; D gene: TRBD1; CDR3 protein: CATSRVGQGNPEAFF; CDR3 DNA: TGTGCCACCAGCAGAGTGGGACAGGGGAACCCTGAAGCTTTCTTT
V gene: TRBV11-2; clone size: NA; J gene: TRBJ2-7; D gene: NA; CDR3 protein: CASSLVQGPPNEQYF; CDR3 DNA: TGTGCCAGCAGCTTGGTGCAGGGCCCACCGAACGAGCAGTACTTC
V gene: TRBV18; clone size: NA; J gene: TRBJ2-7; D gene: TRBD1; CDR3 protein: CASSRRQGKAYEQYF; CDR3 DNA: TGTGCCAGCTCACGCCGACAGGGCAAGGCCTACGAGCAGTACTTC
V gene: TRBV19; clone size: NA; J gene: TRBJ1-5; D gene: TRBD1; CDR3 protein: CASSDRGSNQPQHF; CDR3 DNA: TGTGCCAGTTCTGACAGGGGTAGCAATCAGCCCCAGCATTTT
V gene: TRBV11-2; clone size: NA; J gene: TRBJ2-3; D gene: NA; CDR3 protein: CASSERLGSDTQYF; CDR3 DNA: TGTGCCAGCAGCGAAAGACTAGGATCAGATACGCAGTATTTT
V gene: TRBV5-1; clone size: NA; J gene: TRBJ2-3; D gene: TRBD2; CDR3 protein: CASSPAGETDTQYF; CDR3 DNA: TGCGCCAGCAGCCCCGCGGGAGAGACAGATACGCAGTATTTT
V gene: TRBV3-1/TRBV3-2; clone size: few; J gene: TRBJ2-7; D gene: NA; CDR3 protein: CASSHSLPGNEQYF; CDR3 DNA: TGTGCCAGCAGCCATAGTTTGCCCGGGAACGAGCAGTACTTC
V gene: TRBV6-1; clone size: NA; J gene: TRBJ1-2; D gene: NA; CDR3 protein: CASSETVYTF; CDR3 DNA: TGTGCCAGCAGTGAAACGGTCTACACCTTC
V gene: TRBV29-1; clone size: NA; J gene: TRBJ2-3; D gene: TRBD2; CDR3 protein: CSVDAGVADTQYF; CDR3 DNA: TGCAGCGTTGACGCGGGGGTGGCAGATACGCAGTATTTT
V gene: TRBV18; clone size: few; J gene: TRBJ2-7; D gene: NA; CDR3 protein: CASSPTVETYEQYF; CDR3 DNA: TGTGCCAGCTCTCCGACAGTTGAAACCTACGAGCAGTACTTC
V gene: TRBV7-9; clone size: NA; J gene: TRBJ1-4; D gene: TRBD1; CDR3 protein: CASSSQGAPEKLFF; CDR3 DNA: TGTGCCAGCAGCTCACAGGGGGCGCCTGAAAAACTGTTTTTT
V gene: TRBV29-1; clone size: NA; J gene: TRBJ1-1; D gene: NA; CDR3 protein: CSGREGMTEAFF; CDR3 DNA: TGCAGCGGGCGGGAGGGTATGACTGAAGCTTTCTTT
V gene: TRBV10-3; clone size: NA; J gene: TRBJ2-7; D gene: NA; CDR3 protein: CAIDDRGGTSYEQYF; CDR3 DNA: TGTGCCATCGACGATCGTGGCGGTACTTCCTACGAGCAGTACTTC
V gene: TRBV19; clone size: NA; J gene: TRBJ2-1; D gene: NA; CDR3 protein: CASSWRGVRPGTDNEQFF; CDR3 DNA: TGTGCCAGTAGCTGGCGGGGTGTACGCCCCGGGACAGATAATGAGCAGTTCTTC
V gene: TRBV9; clone size: NA; J gene: TRBJ1-4; D gene: TRBD1; CDR3 protein: CASSVGTGRTNEKLFF; CDR3 DNA: TGTGCCAGCAGCGTTGGGACAGGGCGAACTAATGAAAAACTGTTTTTT
V gene: TRBV25-1; clone size: NA; J gene: TRBJ2-7; D gene: TRBD1; CDR3 protein: CASSVEQGVLNF; CDR3 DNA: TGTGCCAGCAGTGTAGAACAGGGGGTATTGAACTTC
V gene: TRBV6-2/TRBV6-3; clone size: NA; J gene: TRBJ2-7; D gene: TRBD2; CDR3 protein: CASSQSGGGTYEQYF; CDR3 DNA: TGTGCCAGCAGTCAATCGGGGGGAGGCACCTACGAGCAGTACTTC
V gene: TRBV5-8; clone size: NA; J gene: TRBJ2-7; D gene: NA; CDR3 protein: CASSLARSSEQYF; CDR3 DNA: TGTGCCAGCAGCTTGGCTCGGTCTTCCGAGCAGTACTTC
V gene: TRBV7-9; clone size: few; J gene: TRBJ1-1; D gene: NA; CDR3 protein: CASSPRAVNTEAFF; CDR3 DNA: TGTGCCAGCAGCCCGAGAGCTGTGAACACTGAAGCTTTCTTT
V gene: TRBV3-1/TRBV3-2; clone size: NA; J gene: TRBJ1-6; D gene: TRBD1; CDR3 protein: CASSQIRTGGRSPLHF; CDR3 DNA: TGTGCCAGCAGCCAAATTAGGACAGGCGGGCGTTCACCCCTCCACTTT
V gene: TRBV29-1; clone size: many; J gene: TRBJ2-7; D gene: TRBD2; CDR3 protein: CSVSGGGSYEQYF; CDR3 DNA: TGCAGCGTTAGCGGGGGGGGTTCCTACGAGCAGTACTTC
V gene: TRBV5-1; clone size: once; J gene: TRBJ2-3; D gene: TRBD2; CDR3 protein: CASSWTSGGADTQYF; CDR3 DNA: TGCGCCAGCAGCTGGACTAGCGGGGGGGCAGATACGCAGTATTTT
V gene: TRBV27; clone size: NA; J gene: TRBJ2-1; D gene: NA; CDR3 protein: CASSLPQGRGINNEQFF; CDR3 DNA: TGTGCCAGCAGCCTCCCACAGGGTCGAGGGATCAACAATGAGCAGTTCTTC